The source of this T cell receptor (beta chain) is a study of cytomegalovirus exposure and HLA in healthy donors. Across the study: Genotyping of 430 or so donors showed that 80% to 90% belonged to the Caucasian-associated ancestry cluster.

In the case of this clone: The antigen is not known.

Germline values: CDR1 ENHRY, CDR2 SYGVKD. V lost 10 bases to trimming and J lost 13 bases; unmatched junction nucleotides: 8. CDR3 length: 11 residues. 60 Vbeta and 13 Jbeta primers were used in PCR. Clones were read by immunoSEQ multiplex PCR, and TCRdb kept only the in-frame ones, dropping some. The repertoire consists of 150,000 to 200,000 clones, with nearly 80% occurring once and the leading ten covering approximately 2.9%. The study, taken as a whole, reports: A list of about 160 TCR beta chains associated with cytomegalovirus was given. The productive fraction for most TCR beta V segments was about 87% or about 30% in an earlier analysis. Among the sequence variants, a highly shared cluster was likely an artifact of sequencing.

The V gene is TRBV10-3, the J gene TRBJ2-3; 10 positions match TRBD2. The TCR was taken from a female donor in good health and CMV-seronegative. The specimen was PBMCs. CDR3 amino acids: CATSGGAHEYF. The CDR3 coding sequence is TGTGCCACCAGCGGGGGGGCGCACGAGTATTTT.